This TCR beta chain was recovered during a study of Ad26.COV2.S vaccination and SARS-CoV-2 variants (dated by TCRdb to the early 2020s). Regarding the study in general: Donors in the vaccine arm were drawn from COV1001, a phase I-IIa trial of Ad26.COV2.S in healthy adults that was multicentre, randomized, double-blind and placebo-controlled. Throughout the experiments and outcome assessment, investigators stayed blinded to trial group allocation. Trial participants were randomized into five groups of five: low-dose or high-dose Ad26.COV2.S given once or twice, or placebo on both occasions. TCRbeta repertoire sequencing served as the tool for gauging how specific and how broad the SARS-CoV-2-reactive T cell receptors were following Ad26.COV2.S vaccination. Dosing of Ad26.COV2.S was intramuscular, at either 5x10^10 or 1x10^11 viral particles, delivered as one shot or as two shots spaced 56 days apart. The TCR-sequenced set comprised about 32 samples: approximately 19 Ad26.COV2.S vaccine recipients, 5 placebo recipients and 8 SARS-CoV-2 convalescent individuals.

TCRbeta CDR3 regions were sequenced with the immunoSEQ Assay. After extraction, genomic DNA underwent amplification by bias-controlled multiplex PCR, followed by high-throughput sequencing. Per the source publication's procedure: Collapsing and filtering of sequences were performed to quantify the absolute abundance of each unique TCRbeta CDR3 region. T cell fraction was estimated by normalizing TCRbeta template counts to usable DNA, which was measured by amplifying reference genes present in all nucleated cells. Repertoire TCRs were annotated as SARS-CoV-2-specific when V gene, CDR3 amino acid sequence and J gene were exactly matched to a known reactive TCR set. MIRA supplied the reference SARS-CoV-2 TCR set, which was filtered for enrichment in COVID-19-positive ImmuneCODE repertoires so that public or cross-reactive TCRs were removed. Using the MIRA antigens, annotated TCRs were further analysed by specific ORF or by position within an ORF. Breadth was defined as the number of annotated unique rearrangements divided by the total number of unique productive rearrangements, and depth was defined as the summed frequency of the annotated unique rearrangements. TCR breadth was compared between groups using two-sided Wilcoxon rank-sum tests. TCRdb's version of the immuneACCESS table is confined to in-frame rearrangements and falls short of the full clone set. An unresolved V gene accounts for under half of the shortfall where checked; the remainder is of unknown origin. That table furnishes V, J and clone size, whereas the DNA furnished D and trimming. The sample contains around 340,000 clones, roughly 90% of them found a single time. The leading ten clones occupy 5.5% to 7% of the sample.

Remarks on this clone: Its antigen is not yet known. No per-base quality is available; no much larger clone lies one base away.

The paper as a whole reports these results and caveats: Substantial breadth of spike-specific CD8+ and CD4+ T cell responses was reported after vaccination. Vaccine and placebo recipients had comparable non-spike TCR breadth, which fits with the vaccine containing only spike. Ad26.COV2.S recipients had higher spike-specific TCR breadth than placebo recipients (P = 0.0014). The study was not powered for comparison of responses between vaccine doses or regimens. The authors noted that the TCR breadth and depth analyses may have underestimated total T cell responses.

The CDR3, cysteine through phenylalanine, is 15 amino acids long. Of all the DNA, just the CDR3 is kept, 45 bases in frame from base 1. CDR1 and CDR2, looked up from the germline V gene, are MDHEN and SYDVKM. Trimming removed 6 bases from V and 1 base from J; the gene matches leave 5 bases unexplained. The treatment or condition label, read with the paper, signifies: 15 to 20 received Ad26.COV2.S at low or high dose, single or two shots; about 5 received placebo; per-sample allocation not given. For vaccine and placebo recipients, the sequenced repertoires came from samples collected on day 63 after the first injection. In Cohort 1b, about 27 adults aged 18-55 years were enrolled at a single site in Boston, USA, between 29 July and 7 August 2020. Ad26.COV2.S consisted of a replication-incompetent adenovirus type 26 vector by which a prefusion-stabilized SARS-CoV-2 spike protein from the original Wuhan strain was expressed.

The sequence is built from TRBV28 and TRBJ1-3, with TRBD1 matching 8 junction bases. The clonotype was recovered from a person aged 18-65 years who received the Ad26.COV2.S COVID-19 vaccine or a placebo. The specimen was peripheral blood, collected in a trial of Ad26.COV2.S vaccine versus placebo. Here the CDR3 is given as CASRRQGISGNTIYF. The DNA sequence is TGTGCCAGCAGACGACAGGGGATTTCTGGAAACACCATATATTTT. The full variable domain, with segments outside the CDR3 supplied by the reference TRBV28 and TRBJ1-3 proteins, appears as DVKVTQSSRYLVKRTGEKVFLECVQDMDHENMFWYRQDPGLGLRLIYFSYDVKMKEKGDIPEGYSVSREKKERFSLILESASTNQTSMYLCASRRQGISGNTIYFGEGSWLTVV.